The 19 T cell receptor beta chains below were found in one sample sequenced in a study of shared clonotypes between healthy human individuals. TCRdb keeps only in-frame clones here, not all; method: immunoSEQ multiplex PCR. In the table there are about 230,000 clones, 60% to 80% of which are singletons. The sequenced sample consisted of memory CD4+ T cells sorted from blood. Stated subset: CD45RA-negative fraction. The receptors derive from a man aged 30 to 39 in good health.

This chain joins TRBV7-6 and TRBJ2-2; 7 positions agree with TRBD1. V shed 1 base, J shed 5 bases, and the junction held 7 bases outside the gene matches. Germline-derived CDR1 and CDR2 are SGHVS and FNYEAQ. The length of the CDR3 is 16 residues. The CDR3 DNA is TGTGCCAGCAGCTTAGAAGGGGGCAGGTATACCGGGGAGCTGTTTTTT. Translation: CASSLEGGRYTGELFF.

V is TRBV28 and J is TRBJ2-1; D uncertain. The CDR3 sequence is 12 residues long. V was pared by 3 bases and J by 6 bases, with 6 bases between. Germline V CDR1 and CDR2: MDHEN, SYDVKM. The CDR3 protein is CASSLDPNEQFF. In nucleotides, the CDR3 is TGTGCCAGCAGTTTGGATCCCAATGAGCAGTTCTTC.

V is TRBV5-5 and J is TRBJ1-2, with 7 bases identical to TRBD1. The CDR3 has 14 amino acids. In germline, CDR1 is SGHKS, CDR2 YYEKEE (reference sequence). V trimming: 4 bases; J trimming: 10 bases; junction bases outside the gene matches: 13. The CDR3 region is CASSRDSFPPTYTF. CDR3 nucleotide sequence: TGTGCCAGCAGCAGGGACAGCTTCCCCCCCACCTACACCTTC.

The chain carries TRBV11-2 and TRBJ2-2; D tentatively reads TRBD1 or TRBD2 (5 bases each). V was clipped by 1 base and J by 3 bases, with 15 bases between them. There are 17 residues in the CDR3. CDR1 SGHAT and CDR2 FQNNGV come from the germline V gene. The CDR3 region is CASSLGSWDPHTGELFF. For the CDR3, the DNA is TGTGCCAGCAGCTTAGGATCTTGGGACCCACACACCGGGGAGCTGTTTTTT.

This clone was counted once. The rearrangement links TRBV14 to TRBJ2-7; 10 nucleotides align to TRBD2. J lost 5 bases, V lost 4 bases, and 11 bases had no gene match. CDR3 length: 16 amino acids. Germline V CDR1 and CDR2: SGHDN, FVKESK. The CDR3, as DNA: TGTGCCAGCAGCCGAAATCCTAGCGGGAGTCTTAACGAGCAGTACTTC. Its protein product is CASSRNPSGSLNEQYF.

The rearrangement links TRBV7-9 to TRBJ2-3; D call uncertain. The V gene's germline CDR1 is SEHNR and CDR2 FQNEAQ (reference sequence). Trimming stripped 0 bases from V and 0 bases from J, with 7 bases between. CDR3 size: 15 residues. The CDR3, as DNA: TGTGCCAGCAGCTTAGCGACGGGTAGCACAGATACGCAGTATTTT. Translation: CASSLATGSTDTQYF.

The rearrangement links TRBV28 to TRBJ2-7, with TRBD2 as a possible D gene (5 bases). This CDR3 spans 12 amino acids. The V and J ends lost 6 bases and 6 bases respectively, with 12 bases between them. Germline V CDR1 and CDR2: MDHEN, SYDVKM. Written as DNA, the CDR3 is TGTGCCAGCAGCTCGTTGCGGGCCGAGCAGTACTTC. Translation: CASSSLRAEQYF. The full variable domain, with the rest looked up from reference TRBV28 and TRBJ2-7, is DVKVTQSSRYLVKRTGEKVFLECVQDMDHENMFWYRQDPGLGLRLIYFSYDVKMKEKGDIPEGYSVSREKKERFSLILESASTNQTSMYLCASSSLRAEQYFGPGTRLTVT.

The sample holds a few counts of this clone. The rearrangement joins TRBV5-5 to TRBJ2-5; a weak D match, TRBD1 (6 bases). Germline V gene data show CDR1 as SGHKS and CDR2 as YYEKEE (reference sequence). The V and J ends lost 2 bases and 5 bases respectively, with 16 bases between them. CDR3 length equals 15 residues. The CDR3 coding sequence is TGTGCCAGCAGCTTCCGGGACACGGGCACGGAGACCCAGTACTTC. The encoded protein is CASSFRDTGTETQYF.

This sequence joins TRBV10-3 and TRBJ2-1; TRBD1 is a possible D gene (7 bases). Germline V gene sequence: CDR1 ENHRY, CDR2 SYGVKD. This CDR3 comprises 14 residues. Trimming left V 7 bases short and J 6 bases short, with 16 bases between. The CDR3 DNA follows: TGTGCCATCAAGGGGACAGAGGGAGGCAATGAGCAGTTCTTC. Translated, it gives CAIKGTEGGNEQFF.

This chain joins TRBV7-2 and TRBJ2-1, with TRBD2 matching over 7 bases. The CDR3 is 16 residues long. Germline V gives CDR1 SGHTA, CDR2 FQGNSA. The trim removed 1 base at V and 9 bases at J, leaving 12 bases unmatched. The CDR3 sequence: CASSLDVGRVQSEQFF. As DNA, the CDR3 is TGTGCCAGCAGCTTAGATGTGGGGAGGGTGCAATCTGAGCAGTTCTTC.

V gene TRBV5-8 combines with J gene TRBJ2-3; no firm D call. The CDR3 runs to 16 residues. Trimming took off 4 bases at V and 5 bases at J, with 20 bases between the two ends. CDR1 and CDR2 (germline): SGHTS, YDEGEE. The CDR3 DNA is TGTGCCAGCAGCCAACTGGGCCGTCGCACGATAGATACGCAGTATTTT. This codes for CASSQLGRRTIDTQYF.

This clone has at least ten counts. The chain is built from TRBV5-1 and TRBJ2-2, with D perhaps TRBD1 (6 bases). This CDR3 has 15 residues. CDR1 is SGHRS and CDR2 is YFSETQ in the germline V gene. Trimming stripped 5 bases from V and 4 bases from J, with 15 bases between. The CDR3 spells CASSFTGSGTGELFF. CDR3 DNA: TGCGCCAGCAGTTTCACAGGGTCTGGCACCGGGGAGCTGTTTTTT.

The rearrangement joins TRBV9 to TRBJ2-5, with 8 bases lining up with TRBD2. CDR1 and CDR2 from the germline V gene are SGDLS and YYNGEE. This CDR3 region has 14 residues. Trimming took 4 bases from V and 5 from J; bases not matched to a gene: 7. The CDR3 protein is CASSFGLAGETQYF. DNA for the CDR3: TGTGCCAGCAGCTTCGGACTAGCTGGGGAGACCCAGTACTTC. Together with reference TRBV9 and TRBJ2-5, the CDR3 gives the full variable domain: DSGVTQTPKHLITATGQRVTLRCSPRSGDLSVYWYQQSLDQGLQFLIQYYNGEERAKGNILERFSAQQFPDLHSELNLSSLELGDSALYFCASSFGLAGETQYFGPGTRLLVL.

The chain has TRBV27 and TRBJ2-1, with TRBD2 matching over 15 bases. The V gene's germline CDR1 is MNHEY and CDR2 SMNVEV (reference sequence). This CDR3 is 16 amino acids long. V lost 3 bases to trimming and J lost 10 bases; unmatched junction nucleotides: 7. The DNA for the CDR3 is TGTGCCAGCAGTTTCTGGACTAGCGGGAGGGCCCGAGAGCAGTTCTTC. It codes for CASSFWTSGRAREQFF.

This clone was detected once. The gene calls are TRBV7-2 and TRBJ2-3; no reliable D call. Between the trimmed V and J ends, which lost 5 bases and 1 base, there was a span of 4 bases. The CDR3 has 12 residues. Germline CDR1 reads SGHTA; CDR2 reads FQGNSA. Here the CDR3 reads CASSRRTDTQYF. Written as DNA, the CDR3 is TGTGCCAGCAGCCGACGCACAGATACGCAGTATTTT.

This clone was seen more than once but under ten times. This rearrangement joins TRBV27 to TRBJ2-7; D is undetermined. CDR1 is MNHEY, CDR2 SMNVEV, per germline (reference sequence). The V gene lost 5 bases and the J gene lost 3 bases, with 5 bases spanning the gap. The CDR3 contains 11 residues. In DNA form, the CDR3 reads TGTGCCAGCAGTACCCTCTACGAGCAGTACTTC. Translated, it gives CASSTLYEQYF.

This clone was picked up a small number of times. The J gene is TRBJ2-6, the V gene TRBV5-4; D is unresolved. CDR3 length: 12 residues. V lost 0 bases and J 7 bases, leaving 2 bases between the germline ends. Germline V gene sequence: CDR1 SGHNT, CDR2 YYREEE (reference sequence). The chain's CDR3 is CASSLDANVLTF. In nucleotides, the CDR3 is TGTGCCAGCAGCTTGGATGCCAACGTCCTGACTTTC.

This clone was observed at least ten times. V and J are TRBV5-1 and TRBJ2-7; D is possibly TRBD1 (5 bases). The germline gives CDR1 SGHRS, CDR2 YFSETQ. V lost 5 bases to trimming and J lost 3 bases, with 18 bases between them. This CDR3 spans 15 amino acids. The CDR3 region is CASRVLPQDNYEQYF. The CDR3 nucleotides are TGCGCCAGCAGGGTTCTGCCACAGGATAACTACGAGCAGTACTTC.

CDR3 in amino acids: CASSVSWVSARRANEQFF. The CDR3 nucleotides read TGTGCCAGCAGCGTAAGCTGGGTCTCGGCAAGAAGGGCGAATGAGCAGTTCTTC. The chain couples TRBV9 to TRBJ2-1; D remains ambiguous. This CDR3 has 18 residues. V was shortened by 1 base and J by 7 bases, with 24 bases between the two germline ends. Germline values: CDR1 SGDLS, CDR2 YYNGEE.